The source of this T cell receptor (beta chain) is a study of cytomegalovirus exposure and HLA in healthy donors. In germline, CDR1 is MGHRA, CDR2 YSYEKL. This CDR3 has 14 amino acids. V dropped 4 bases and J dropped 9; count of bases not matched to a gene: 7. PCR used 60 Vbeta primers and 13 Jbeta primers. The data were produced by immunoSEQ multiplex PCR, yet TCRdb's version contains in-frame clones alone and is incomplete. The sample has under 150,000 clones, more than 60% seen once. This rearrangement joins TRBV4-1 to TRBJ2-4; 9 bases are a match to TRBD2. The receptor was derived from a woman under 30 in good health and CMV-seronegative. The sample comprised PBMCs. CDR3: CASSLEIAGAIQYF. CDR3 nucleotides: TGCGCCAGCAGCCTCGAGATAGCGGGAGCCATTCAGTACTTC.